One and the same sample provided the 20 T cell receptor beta chains below, sequenced in a study of blood T cells in healthy people across ages. A J-beta primer mix and a sample-barcoded 5' primer were used in a second PCR of about 6 to 12 cycles. TCRdb recomputed calls from the 5' RACE reads with MiXCR, one row per CDR3 protein. Of around 1,900,000 distinct CDR3 sequences in the sample, about 39% were seen once. Sequencing was carried out using blood. The receptors come from a human donor in good health.

The chain links TRBV5-1 to TRBJ2-3, with D uncertain. The germline V gene has CDR1 SGHRS and CDR2 YFSETQ. Trimming removed 3 bases at V and 0 bases at J, with 14 bases between. There are 16 residues in the CDR3. The CDR3 sequence is CASSSYREASTDTQYF. CDR3 DNA: TGCGCCAGCAGCTCGTACCGTGAGGCCAGCACAGATACGCAGTATTTT.

This clonotype was seen more than once but under ten times. V and J are TRBV27 and TRBJ1-4, with unresolved D. Germline CDR1 is MNHEY and CDR2 is SMNVEV (reference sequence). Trimming stripped 3 bases from V and 3 bases from J, with 8 bases between. This CDR3 comprises 14 residues. Written as DNA, the CDR3 is TGTGCCAGCAGTTTCGCGGGATCTAATGAAAAACTGTTTTTT. The encoded protein is CASSFAGSNEKLFF.

This clonotype occurred a few times. CDR3 residues: CSAYRPYLVEEETQYF. The DNA for the CDR3 is TGCAGTGCCTACCGACCCTATCTAGTCGAAGAAGAGACCCAGTACTTC. V gene TRBV20-1 combines with J gene TRBJ2-5; D unresolved. The CDR3 runs to 16 residues. V was pared by 6 bases and J by 3 bases, with 23 bases between. The germline gives CDR1 DFQATT, CDR2 SNEGSKA (reference sequence).

This clonotype was seen a few times. In nucleotides, the CDR3 is TGTGCCAGCAGTTACGGACCTGACACTGAAGCTTTCTTT. It codes for CASSYGPDTEAFF. The chain has TRBV6-5 and TRBJ1-1; D unclear. V lost 2 bases to trimming and J lost 3 bases, with 7 bases between them. There are 13 residues in the CDR3. Germline CDR1 MNHEY, CDR2 SVGAGI.

The V gene is TRBV12-3 or TRBV12-4, the J gene TRBJ2-5; the match to TRBD2 covers 8 bases. The CDR3 loop spans 14 amino acids. The ends lost 10 bases at V and 0 bases at J; junction bases unmatched: 7. The CDR3 protein is CATGGGLDQETQYF. The CDR3 nucleotides are TGTGCCACTGGCGGGGGACTAGACCAAGAGACCCAGTACTTC.

This chain connects TRBV29-1 to TRBJ2-3, with D perhaps TRBD1 (6 bases). The germline gives CDR1 SQVTM, CDR2 ANQGSEA. This CDR3 spans 14 amino acids. Trimming stripped 7 bases from V and 2 bases from J, with 16 bases between. The CDR3 sequence is CSAEGQPNTDTQYF. The CDR3, as DNA: TGCAGCGCTGAGGGACAACCTAACACAGATACGCAGTATTTT.

This clonotype has more than one count but fewer than ten. CDR3 DNA sequence: TGTGCTACGGGGAGGGGGGATGTCTATGGCTACACCTTC. Amino acids: CATGRGDVYGYTF. This chain links TRBV6-1 with TRBJ1-2; D might be TRBD1 (6 bases). The CDR3 runs 13 residues. CDR1 MNHNS and CDR2 SASEGT come from the germline V gene.

A few counts support this clonotype. The chain couples TRBV3-1 to TRBJ1-2; 7 bases match TRBD1. J gave up 6 bases and V 0 bases, and 10 bases lay outside the gene matches. This CDR3 spans 16 amino acids. CDR1 and CDR2 (germline): LGHDT, YNNKEL (reference sequence). The CDR3 DNA sequence: TGTGCCAGCAGCCAAGATCCTTTCCCCAGGGGGGATGGCTACACCTTC. It codes for CASSQDPFPRGDGYTF.

The chain employs TRBV20-1 and TRBJ2-5; D ambiguous. Trimming took off 0 bases at V and 3 bases at J, with 11 bases between the two ends. Germline assignment: CDR1 DFQATT and CDR2 SNEGSKA (reference sequence). The CDR3 totals 14 residues. CDR3 loop: CSARDIRSEETQYF. As DNA, the CDR3 is TGCAGTGCTAGAGATATAAGGTCGGAAGAGACCCAGTACTTC.

V is TRBV4-2 and J is TRBJ2-3; 12 bases fit TRBD2. Germline CDR1 is LGHNA and CDR2 is YNFKEQ. With 2 bases clipped from V and 2 bases from J, the junction kept 8 bases outside the gene matches. The CDR3 is 18 amino acids. The CDR3 protein is CASSQYQTSGGFTDTQYF. CDR3 in DNA: TGTGCCAGCAGCCAATACCAGACTAGCGGGGGATTCACAGATACGCAGTATTTT.

This clonotype has more than one count but fewer than ten. The V call is TRBV6-2 or TRBV6-3, the J call TRBJ2-1; D not certain. Germline lookup yields CDR1 MNHEY and CDR2 SVGEGT. V was trimmed by 8 bases and J by 3 bases, leaving 14 bases between them. The CDR3 sequence is 14 residues long. DNA of the CDR3: TGTGCCAGCTTGGGGTCCCTCGTCTACAATGAGCAGTTCTTC. Amino acids: CASLGSLVYNEQFF.

This clonotype was picked up a small number of times. The rearrangement links TRBV10-3 to TRBJ2-7, with D maybe TRBD2 (5 bases). V lost 7 bases to trimming and J lost 2 bases, with 15 bases between them. CDR3 length equals 14 residues. From germline, CDR1 is ENHRY and CDR2 SYGVKD. Here the CDR3 reads CAIMGDLQTYEQYF. DNA for the CDR3: TGTGCCATCATGGGAGACCTCCAAACCTACGAGCAGTACTTC.

This clonotype was detected ten times or more. This chain joins TRBV29-1 and TRBJ1-4, with D unresolved. This CDR3 comprises 13 residues. Trimming cost V 7 bases and J 4 bases, with 13 bases left between them. In germline, CDR1 is SQVTM, CDR2 ANQGSEA. The CDR3 region has the DNA TGCAGCGCATCCCGGGATGTTAATGAAAAACTGTTTTTT. This encodes CSASRDVNEKLFF. The variable domain in full, with the rest retrieved from reference TRBV29-1 and TRBJ1-4, is SAVISQKPSRDICQRGTSLTIQCQVDSQVTMMFWYRQQPGQSLTLIATANQGSEATYESGFVIDKFPISRPNLTFSTLTVSNMSPEDSSIYLCSASRDVNEKLFFGSGTQLSVL.

In its sample, this clonotype was seen a few times. The CDR3 is CAISEGPSYGYTF. The CDR3 DNA is TGTGCCATCAGTGAAGGTCCTTCCTATGGCTACACCTTC. V is TRBV10-3 and J is TRBJ1-2; D gene ambiguous. Germline loops: CDR1 ENHRY, CDR2 SYGVKD. V dropped 3 bases and J dropped 4 bases, with 9 bases sitting between them. The CDR3 is 13 residues long.

This clonotype appeared a single time. V usage is TRBV18 and J usage is TRBJ1-4; D is possibly TRBD1 (5 bases). This CDR3 has 14 residues. Germline V gene lookup returns CDR1 KGHSH and CDR2 LQKENI. The V end lost 3 bases, the J end lost 5 bases, and 10 bases lay between the germline ends. CDR3 nucleotide sequence: TGTGCCAGCTCACCCGGGGCCCAAAATGAAAAACTGTTTTTT. Encoded protein: CASSPGAQNEKLFF.

This clonotype was counted only a few times. DNA for the CDR3: TGTGCCAGCAGTTACTCGATTGCCCCTACGATTTACGAGCAGTACTTC. It yields the protein CASSYSIAPTIYEQYF. The genes are TRBV6-5 and TRBJ2-4; D remains ambiguous. The end of the DNA fits TRBJ2-7 better, so the J call may be wrong. The CDR3 extends over 16 amino acids. Germline values: CDR1 MNHEY, CDR2 SVGAGI.

This clonotype was found a few times. The rearrangement links TRBV12-3 or TRBV12-4 to TRBJ1-4; TRBD1 matches at 7 bases. J gave up 7 bases and V 5 bases, and 28 bases lay outside the gene matches. The CDR3 extends over 21 amino acids. Here the CDR3 DNA reads TGTGCCAGCAGTCGAAGAGTGGGGGGCAGGGGGTCATATTCCGACTTTGAAAAACTGTTTTTT. Its protein product is CASSRRVGGRGSYSDFEKLFF.

V usage is TRBV12-3 or TRBV12-4 and J usage is TRBJ2-4; TRBD1 is a possible D gene (5 bases). The better agreement between TRBJ2-7 and the DNA end casts doubt on the J call. The length of the CDR3 is 14 residues. The DNA for the CDR3 is TGTGCCAGCAGTTTAGACAGGTTGAACTACGAGCAGTACTTC. Encoded protein: CASSLDRLNYEQYF.

V usage is TRBV27 and J usage is TRBJ2-1, with 7 bases aligning to TRBD2. J gave up 3 bases and V 6 bases, and 5 bases lay outside the gene matches. The CDR3 runs 14 residues. Looked up from germline, CDR1 is MNHEY and CDR2 is SMNVEV (reference sequence). CDR3 amino acids: CASSPAGDYNEQFF. CDR3 DNA sequence: TGTGCCAGCAGCCCGGCGGGGGACTACAATGAGCAGTTCTTC.

The chain couples TRBV5-6 to TRBJ2-1, with D possibly called TRBD1 or TRBD2 (5 bases each). Trimming pared 1 base from V and 7 bases from J, leaving 15 bases between. The CDR3 runs to 15 residues. Germline V gives CDR1 SGHDT, CDR2 YYEEEE. The CDR3 bases are TGTGCCAGCAGCTTGTACGGGGCCAGCAGGAATGAGCAGTTCTTC. This encodes CASSLYGASRNEQFF.